This T cell receptor beta chain was recovered during a study of blood T cells in healthy people across ages. Study outcomes and limitations: The recorded TCR beta diversity per million T cells decreased in a roughly linear manner with age. Greater diversity and more naive CD4+ cells were seen in long-lived donors than in aged donors.

Points on this clonotype: Its specificity is unknown.

The germline V gene has CDR1 SGHTA and CDR2 FQGNSA. The CDR3 length is 16 residues. With V trimmed by 5 bases and J by 2 bases, 9 bases remained unmatched. Together with a sample-barcoded 5' primer, a J-beta primer mix was included in a second PCR lasting about 6 to 11 cycles. Every cDNA was tagged by a template-switch adaptor with 12 random nucleotides. Each CDR3 protein is one row after TCRdb ran MiXCR on the 5' RACE reads. The data contain 1.5 million to 2 million distinct CDR3 sequences, about 39% of them singletons. Sample donors were healthy Caucasian individuals that came from Russia, aged roughly 6 to 100.

The sequenced sample consisted of blood. This TCR derives from a human donor in good health. This chain connects TRBV7-2 to TRBJ1-5; 7 bases agree with TRBD1. The CDR3 sequence is CASSPRGGHGNQPQHF. CDR3 bases: TGTGCCAGCAGCCCCAGGGGGGGGCACGGCAATCAGCCCCAGCATTTT.